This TCR beta chain was captured by sequencing in a study of memory CD4+ T cells and cytomegalovirus serostatus. On the study more broadly: Donors were healthy Belgian adults, fewer than ten CMV seropositive and around 23 seronegative.

Using immunoSEQ multiplex PCR, the repertoire was profiled, and TCRdb retains in-frame clones only, with some absent. This sample yields 35,000 to 45,000 clones, of which 79% are seen a single time; roughly 1.1% belongs to the top ten. The sort gate was single viable CD3+CD4+CD8-CD45RO+ cells for memory CD4+ T cells. CMV serostatus came from serum IgG against pp150, pp28, p38, p52. The CDR3 spans 15 residues. Germline CDR1 SGHTA, CDR2 FQGTGA. V trimming: 5 bases; J trimming: 3 bases; junction bases outside the gene matches: 4. The clonotype was recovered from an adult in good health and CMV-seronegative. The gene calls are TRBV7-3 and TRBJ2-3, with TRBD2 identical over 11 bases. The material sequenced was memory CD4+ T cells from blood. CDR3 amino acids: CASSLAGGATDTQYF. DNA of the CDR3: TGTGCCAGCAGCCTAGCGGGAGGAGCAACAGATACGCAGTATTTT.